The next 21 T cell receptor beta chains were all read from a single sample in a study of T cells in Graves' hyperthyroidism and ophthalmopathy. RNA transcripts yielded amplified TCR beta CDR3 regions. HTBI primers were employed in a first-round RT-PCR of the TCR CDR3. TCRdb ran MiXCR on the multiplex PCR reads and lists one entry per CDR3 protein. The data contain a few hundred thousand distinct CDR3 sequences, around 20% of them singletons. Material for sequencing was blood. Receptor source: a young man with Graves' hyperthyroidism.

This clonotype was counted ten times or more. The chain couples TRBV3-1 to TRBJ1-1; D is unclear. The V gene's germline CDR1 is LGHDT and CDR2 YNNKEL (reference sequence). CDR3 length: 17 amino acids. V was cut by 3 bases and J by 1 base, with 18 bases left in between. In nucleotides, the CDR3 is TGTGCCAGCAGCCACCTAACACTATCGGGGAGGAACACTGAAGCTTTCTTT. Encoded protein: CASSHLTLSGRNTEAFF.

The CDR3 DNA reads TGTGCCACCAGCAGTGGGTTGGCCTCCTACGAGCAGTACTTC. It yields the protein CATSSGLASYEQYF. The chain is built from TRBV15 and TRBJ2-7; D not resolved. Trimming stripped 3 bases from V and 0 bases from J, with 9 bases between. Germline CDR1 LNHNV, CDR2 YYDKDF (reference sequence). The CDR3 runs to 14 residues. The full variable domain, with the rest looked up from reference TRBV15 and TRBJ2-7, is DAMVIQNPRYQVTQFGKPVTLSCSQTLNHNVMYWYQQKSSQAPKLLFHYYDKDFNNEADTPDNFQSRRPNTSFCFLDIRSPGLGDTAMYLCATSSGLASYEQYFGPGTRLTVT.

This clonotype came up many times. This sequence joins TRBV5-1 and TRBJ1-2; D unresolved. The CDR3 contains 12 residues. Germline values: CDR1 SGHRS, CDR2 YFSETQ. With 4 bases removed from V and 6 bases from J, the gap between germline ends came to 10 bases. The CDR3 reads CASSPGGDGYTF. The CDR3 nucleotides are TGCGCCAGCAGCCCTGGTGGCGATGGCTACACCTTC.

This clonotype was observed a handful of times. V and J are TRBV3-1 and TRBJ2-7; 8 nucleotides align to TRBD1. The CDR3 length is 17 residues. The germline CDR1 and CDR2 sequences are LGHDT and YNNKEL (reference sequence). V lost 1 base to trimming and J lost 1 base; unmatched junction nucleotides: 9. The CDR3 nucleotides read TGTGCCAGCAGCCAAGGCGTCCTCGGACAGGGATCCTACGAGCAGTACTTC. It translates to CASSQGVLGQGSYEQYF.

This clonotype has ten or more counts. This chain connects TRBV7-9 to TRBJ1-2; 9 bases align to TRBD1. The CDR3 sequence is 13 residues long. Germline V CDR1 and CDR2: SEHNR, FQNEAQ (reference sequence). After removal of 7 bases from V and 4 bases from J, the junction contained 4 bases not matched to a gene. The chain's CDR3 is CASNLDRGYGYTF. In DNA, the CDR3 is TGTGCCAGCAACTTGGACAGGGGCTATGGCTACACCTTC. The full variable domain, its missing parts supplied by reference TRBV7-9 and TRBJ1-2, is DTGVSQNPRHKITKRGQNVTFRCDPISEHNRLYWYRQTLGQGPEFLTYFQNEAQLEKSRLLSDRFSAERPKGSFSTLEIQRTEQGDSAMYLCASNLDRGYGYTFGSGTRLTVV.

This clonotype has a count of ten or more. The rearrangement joins TRBV19 to TRBJ1-2; D unclear. This CDR3 contains 13 residues. Germline CDR1 and CDR2: LNHDA and SQIVND (reference sequence). V lost 6 bases and J lost 4, with 12 bases in between. CDR3 sequence reads: CASRTAYSYGYTF. CDR3 bases: TGTGCCAGTAGGACGGCGTACAGCTATGGCTACACCTTC.

Many counts were recorded for this clonotype. The rearrangement uses TRBV4-1 and TRBJ1-2, with 8 bases fitting TRBD1. The V gene's germline CDR1 is MGHRA and CDR2 YSYEKL. The V and J ends lost 1 base and 0 bases, in that order; junction bases with no gene match: 4. CDR3 length equals 16 residues. The CDR3 DNA follows: TGCGCCAGCAGCCAAGCTACGGACAGGGCTAACTATGGCTACACCTTC. This encodes CASSQATDRANYGYTF.

About this clonotype itself: A read error may be the cause here, since a much bigger clone is one base away. The J gene is TRBJ1-2, the V gene TRBV12-5; TRBD1 matches 7 bases. CDR3 length: 13 residues. Germline CDR1 and CDR2: LGHNT and FRNRAP. The CDR3 reads CTSGLGGQARIAF. The CDR3 bases are TGTACTAGTGGCCTGGGCGGACAGGCTCGAATAGCCTTC.

This clonotype was observed many times. The chain is built from TRBV27 and TRBJ1-1; 7 nucleotides align to TRBD1. Trimming took 6 bases from V and 1 from J; bases not matched to a gene: 2. CDR1 MNHEY and CDR2 SMNVEV come from the germline V gene (reference sequence). CDR3 size: 13 residues. The DNA for the CDR3 is TGTGCCAGCAGAGGGGGCAGGAACACTGAAGCTTTCTTT. Its translation: CASRGGRNTEAFF.

This clonotype was observed a single time. The gene calls are TRBV6-2 or TRBV6-3 and TRBJ1-2, with D unresolved. The CDR3 totals 12 residues. V lost 3 bases and J 6 bases, leaving 8 bases between the germline ends. Germline assignment: CDR1 MNHEY and CDR2 SVGEGT. The CDR3 protein is CASSYSLDGYTF. In DNA form, the CDR3 reads TGTGCCAGCAGTTATTCTTTAGATGGCTACACCTTC.

This clonotype was observed a handful of times. Relative to the germline gene, one junction end is altered; a read error may explain this. V and J are TRBV29-1 and TRBJ1-1; 8 nucleotides line up with TRBD1. Germline CDR1 and CDR2: SQVTM and ANQGSEA. This CDR3 has 13 residues. CDR3 nucleotides: TGCAGCCTACGACAGGGGAGGAACACTGATGCTTTCTTT. Translated, it gives CSLRQGRNTDAFF.

The genes are TRBV5-6 and TRBJ1-2; D possibly corresponds to TRBD1 (5 bases). Trimming pared 5 bases from V and 0 bases from J, leaving 20 bases between. The germline gives CDR1 SGHDT, CDR2 YYEEEE. CDR3 length: 17 amino acids. The CDR3, as DNA: TGTGCCAGCAGTATGGTGGGGCCGACAGCGACTAACTATGGCTACACCTTC. Translated, it gives CASSMVGPTATNYGYTF.

This clonotype was recorded a few times. The chain couples TRBV28 to TRBJ2-5; TRBD2 is a possible D gene (7 bases). The CDR3 length is 14 residues. The germline V gene has CDR1 MDHEN and CDR2 SYDVKM. Trimming cost V 3 bases and J 2 bases, with 10 bases left between them. The CDR3 protein is CASSLRGLQETQYF. CDR3 in DNA: TGTGCCAGCAGTTTGCGGGGGCTACAAGAGACCCAGTACTTC.

As concerns this clonotype: A read error may explain this, as a much larger clone is one base away. V and J are TRBV12-5 and TRBJ2-7, with no clear D. From germline, CDR1 is LGHNT and CDR2 FRNRAP. The CDR3 has 14 amino acids. V was cut by 7 bases and J by 5 bases, with 18 bases left in between. The CDR3 DNA sequence: TGTGCTAGTGTCCCGGACGGGTTGTTCGACGAGCAGTACTTC. Residues: CASVPDGLFDEQYF.

This clonotype was detected ten times or more. J is TRBJ2-7 and V is TRBV6-2 or TRBV6-3, with a possible D match to TRBD1 (5 bases). The CDR3 consists of 12 residues. Germline-derived CDR1 and CDR2 are MNHEY and SVGEGT. V shed 7 bases and J shed 3 bases, with 10 bases lying between them. The CDR3 DNA sequence: TGTGCCAGCAAGGCAGGGTACTACGAGCAGTACTTC. It yields the protein CASKAGYYEQYF.

This chain joins TRBV28 and TRBJ2-3; weak D call: TRBD1 (6 bases). This CDR3 comprises 13 residues. Germline V gene data show CDR1 as MDHEN and CDR2 as SYDVKM. The V end lost 6 bases, the J end lost 9 bases, and 16 bases lay between the germline ends. CDR3 sequence (DNA): TGTGCCAGCAGGCCCAGGGGAAGGCACACGCAGTATTTT. It encodes CASRPRGRHTQYF.

This clonotype was recorded at least ten times. The chain recombines TRBV27 with TRBJ1-5; D possibly corresponds to TRBD1 (5 bases). The CDR3 has 12 amino acids. Germline V lookup: CDR1 MNHEY, CDR2 SMNVEV (reference sequence). Deletions cut 5 bases from V and 7 bases from J, with 9 bases between. CDR3 loop: CASSAGGQPQHF. The CDR3 DNA reads TGTGCCAGCAGTGCCGGGGGACAGCCCCAGCATTTT.

This clonotype was observed many times. The chain has TRBV2 and TRBJ2-2; 12 bases fit TRBD2. Trimming removed 9 bases from V and 3 bases from J; junction bases left unmatched: 11. Germline V CDR1 and CDR2: SNHLY, FYNNEI. CDR3 length: 17 amino acids. CDR3 coding DNA: TGTGCCAGAGGAACACTAGCGGGGGGTCAGGACACCGGGGAGCTGTTTTTT. This sequence encodes CARGTLAGGQDTGELFF.

This clonotype was picked up many times. The gene calls are TRBV29-1 and TRBJ1-2, with D uncertain. The V gene lost 2 bases and the J gene lost 3 bases, with 10 bases spanning the gap. The CDR3 is 13 amino acids. Germline V CDR1 and CDR2: SQVTM, ANQGSEA. The CDR3 DNA is TGCAGCGTTGAAAGGGAGGGCTACTATGGCTACACCTTC. Its translation: CSVEREGYYGYTF. The entire variable domain, with the rest obtained from reference TRBV29-1 and TRBJ1-2, is as follows: SAVISQKPSRDICQRGTSLTIQCQVDSQVTMMFWYRQQPGQSLTLIATANQGSEATYESGFVIDKFPISRPNLTFSTLTVSNMSPEDSSIYLCSVEREGYYGYTFGSGTRLTVV.

This clonotype has ten or more counts. The genes are TRBV6-2 or TRBV6-3 and TRBJ1-5, with D unclear. CDR3 size: 13 residues. Germline CDR1 is MNHEY and CDR2 is SVGEGT. With 6 bases removed from V and 8 bases from J, the gap between germline ends came to 14 bases. CDR3 loop: CASSLRPTKPQHF. In DNA, the CDR3 is TGTGCCAGCAGCCTAAGGCCAACCAAGCCCCAGCATTTT.

This clonotype was counted many times. The chain has TRBV6-1 and TRBJ1-1, with D perhaps TRBD1 (5 bases). The V end was cut by 2 bases, the J end by 4 bases, with 14 bases between. The CDR3 sequence is 15 residues long. Germline values: CDR1 MNHNS, CDR2 SASEGT. CDR3 nucleotides: TGTGCCAGCAGTGAAAGGAGCGGTGGGGGCACTGAAGCTTTCTTT. This encodes CASSERSGGGTEAFF.